The TCR beta chain under discussion was sequenced for a study of control samples from healthy donors and cancer patients. Repertoires were generated with immunoSEQ multiplex PCR, while TCRdb's copy carries only in-frame clones and drops some. The sample shows tens of thousands of clones, around 90% of them seen only once. V was pared by 3 bases and J by 4 bases, with 5 bases between. Looked up from germline, CDR1 is SNHLY and CDR2 is FYNNEI. CDR3 size: 12 residues. Sequencing was carried out using PBMCs. The chain uses TRBV2 and TRBJ2-3; unclear D gene. The origin of this receptor is a man in his forties or fifties with colorectal cancer. The CDR3 sequence is CASSEGSDTQYF. CDR3 DNA: TGTGCCAGCAGTGAGGGATCAGATACGCAGTATTTT.